This T cell receptor beta chain appears in the sequencing data of a study of patients and donors after allogeneic stem cell transplantation. TCRdb reprocessed the RT-PCR reads with MiXCR, giving one entry per CDR3 protein. The sample lists about 110,000 distinct CDR3 sequences, 35% occurring once. The CDR3 runs to 12 residues. V lost 8 bases and J 1 base, leaving 7 bases between the germline ends. Germline loops: CDR1 KGHDR, CDR2 SFDVKD. This clonotype was detected many times. The receptor's source is a human donor who was either an allogeneic HSCT recipient or a stem cell or donor lymphocyte infusion donor (not recorded which). It is not recorded whose cells these are; they may come from a transplant donor. Sequencing was performed on blood, either unsorted or a sorted T cell fraction (not recorded which). V usage is TRBV24-1 and J usage is TRBJ1-1, with no clear D. The CDR3 DNA reads as TGTGCCACCAAGGGCGGGAACACTGAAGCTTTCTTT. This sequence encodes CATKGGNTEAFF.